Below, 25 T cell receptor beta chains from the same sample are listed, as sequenced in a study of OX40 agonist ivuxolimab in advanced cancers. TCRdb's copy holds only in-frame clones and misses some; the assay was immunoSEQ multiplex PCR. The repertoire holds fewer than 65,000 clones, with 80% to 90% as singletons. The input for sequencing was CD4+ or CD8+ T cells sorted from blood, taken in a trial of the OX40 agonist ivuxolimab. These receptors came from an adult with an advanced solid tumor such as melanoma, head and neck, liver or kidney cancer.

The gene calls are TRBV5-1 and TRBJ2-2; 10 nucleotides align to TRBD1. V shed 4 bases, J shed 6 bases, and the junction held 6 bases outside the gene matches. This CDR3 comprises 15 residues. Germline V lookup: CDR1 SGHRS, CDR2 YFSETQ. CDR3: CASSDRDRGPGELFF. In DNA, the CDR3 is TGCGCCAGCAGCGACCGGGACAGGGGACCCGGGGAGCTGTTTTTT.

As DNA, the CDR3 is TGTGCCAGCAATCCGGGACCTGGACATCTCGAGCAGTACTTC. Protein sequence: CASNPGPGHLEQYF. The chain links TRBV6-5 to TRBJ2-7; the D call may be TRBD1 or TRBD2 (5 bases each). Germline CDR1 reads MNHEY; CDR2 reads SVGAGI. CDR3 length equals 14 residues. Trimming shortened V by 7 bases and J by 6 bases, and 19 bases separated the two germline ends.

The table lists this clone with a count of one. The chain has TRBV2 and TRBJ1-1, with 8 bases identical to TRBD1. Germline V gene data show CDR1 as SNHLY and CDR2 as FYNNEI. Unmatched junction bases numbered 1, after V lost 6 bases and J lost 1 base. The CDR3 has 13 amino acids. The CDR3 DNA reads as TGTGCCAGCAGGGGGACAGGGAACACTGAAGCTTTCTTT. Translating it yields CASRGTGNTEAFF.

The J gene is TRBJ2-5, the V gene TRBV19; D unclear. The V and J ends lost 3 bases and 7 bases respectively, with 12 bases between them. This CDR3 comprises 13 residues. In germline, CDR1 is LNHDA, CDR2 SQIVND (reference sequence). CDR3 region: CASSIRTLGTQYF. DNA of the CDR3: TGTGCCAGTAGTATTCGGACCCTGGGGACCCAGTACTTC. Combining the CDR3 with reference TRBV19 and TRBJ2-5 gives the whole variable domain DGGITQSPKYLFRKEGQNVTLSCEQNLNHDAMYWYRQDPGQGLRLIYYSQIVNDFQKGDIAEGYSVSREKKESFPLTVTSAQKNPTAFYLCASSIRTLGTQYFGPGTRLLVL.

V and J are TRBV6-6 and TRBJ1-1; D perhaps matches TRBD1 (6 bases). CDR1 and CDR2 (germline): MNHNY, SVGAGI (reference sequence). V was pared by 7 bases and J by 2 bases, with 17 bases between. The CDR3 is 15 residues long. The DNA of the CDR3 is TGTGCCAGCACCATAGGGGGGCGGAGAAACACTGAAGCTTTCTTT. Translation: CASTIGGRRNTEAFF.

The chain has TRBV6-1 and TRBJ1-3; D remains ambiguous. This CDR3 is built from 15 residues. Trimming pared 6 bases from V and 0 bases from J, leaving 12 bases between. CDR1 is MNHNS and CDR2 is SASEGT in the germline V gene. CDR3 region: CASSGNLFSGNTIYF. The CDR3 DNA follows: TGTGCCAGCAGCGGAAACTTATTCTCTGGAAACACCATATATTTT.

The rearrangement uses TRBV7-6 and TRBJ2-1; TRBD2 matches 8 bases. After removal of 5 bases from V and 5 bases from J, the junction contained 5 bases not matched to a gene. CDR1 is SGHVS, CDR2 FNYEAQ, per germline. This CDR3 has 14 residues. The DNA for the CDR3 is TGTGCCAGCAGCCCTTCCGGGGGGGACAATGAGCAGTTCTTC. It translates to CASSPSGGDNEQFF. Supplemented by reference TRBV7-6 and TRBJ2-1, the full variable domain reads GAGVSQSPRYKVTKRGQDVALRCDPISGHVSLYWYRQALGQGPEFLTYFNYEAQQDKSGLPNDRFSAERPEGSISTLTIQRTEQRDSAMYRCASSPSGGDNEQFFGPGTRLTVL.

This clone was observed once. The CDR3 here is CATSRVGSYIATNEKLFF. The CDR3 DNA is TGTGCCACCAGCAGAGTGGGCAGCTATATCGCAACTAATGAAAAACTGTTTTTT. The chain uses TRBV15 and TRBJ1-4; D remains unclear. From germline, CDR1 is LNHNV and CDR2 YYDKDF (reference sequence). V was trimmed by 1 base and J by 0 bases, leaving 15 bases between them. The CDR3 is made up of 18 amino acids.

This clone came up a few times. This rearrangement joins TRBV9 to TRBJ1-6; no clear D. Looked up from germline, CDR1 is SGDLS and CDR2 is YYNGEE. The CDR3 length is 15 residues. V lost 1 base to trimming and J lost 2 bases, with 7 bases between them. CDR3 sequence: CASSVLGAYNSPLHF. The CDR3 DNA is TGTGCCAGCAGCGTATTGGGTGCCTATAATTCACCCCTCCACTTT. The whole variable domain, filled in from reference TRBV9 and TRBJ1-6, reads DSGVTQTPKHLITATGQRVTLRCSPRSGDLSVYWYQQSLDQGLQFLIQYYNGEERAKGNILERFSAQQFPDLHSELNLSSLELGDSALYFCASSVLGAYNSPLHFGNGTRLTVT.

The CDR3 protein is CASSLVRYEQFF. The CDR3, as DNA: TGTGCCAGCAGTCTCGTAAGGTATGAGCAGTTCTTC. The rearrangement uses TRBV6-1 and TRBJ2-1, with no clear D. V was cut by 5 bases and J by 8 bases, with 10 bases left in between. Germline CDR1 is MNHNS and CDR2 is SASEGT. CDR3 length equals 12 residues.

This chain links TRBV5-1 with TRBJ2-3, with 10 bases fitting TRBD2. The V gene end was trimmed by 0 bases and the J gene end by 0 bases; junction bases not matched to a gene: 10. Per the germline V gene, CDR1 is SGHRS and CDR2 is YFSETQ. The CDR3 covers 19 residues. The CDR3 DNA reads as TGCGCCAGCAGCTTGGCCCCTAGCGGGGGCGAAACTAGCACAGATACGCAGTATTTT. Amino acid sequence: CASSLAPSGGETSTDTQYF.

The gene calls are TRBV10-2 and TRBJ2-7; TRBD1 or TRBD2 may be the D gene (5 bases each). The CDR3 extends over 14 amino acids. CDR1 WSHSY and CDR2 SAAADI come from the germline V gene. The V end was cut by 6 bases, the J end by 4 bases, with 16 bases between. CDR3 residues: CASRGLGEGYEQYF. CDR3 nucleotide sequence: TGCGCCAGCAGGGGCTTGGGGGAAGGGTACGAGCAGTACTTC.

CDR3: CASSYRGGETQYF. The CDR3 coding sequence is TGTGCCAGCAGTTACAGGGGTGGAGAGACCCAGTACTTC. V is TRBV2 and J is TRBJ2-5; 7 bases align to TRBD1. Losses at the gene ends were 5 bases for V and 4 bases for J; bases not matched to a gene: 4. In germline, CDR1 is SNHLY, CDR2 FYNNEI. This CDR3 region has 13 residues.

In this sample, this clone turned up a few times. The chain carries TRBV6-5 and TRBJ2-7, with TRBD1 identical over 12 bases. Germline lookup yields CDR1 MNHEY and CDR2 SVGAGI. This CDR3 comprises 16 residues. Losses at the gene ends were 2 bases for V and 3 bases for J; bases not matched to a gene: 5. CDR3 in DNA: TGTGCCAGCAGTTACCTCGGGACAGGGGGCCACTACGAGCAGTACTTC. This gives the protein CASSYLGTGGHYEQYF.

The J gene is TRBJ1-1, the V gene TRBV7-9; the D is unclear. This CDR3 is built from 14 residues. The V end was cut by 3 bases, the J end by 0 bases, with 8 bases between. Germline values: CDR1 SEHNR, CDR2 FQNEAQ (reference sequence). The DNA of the CDR3 is TGTGCCAGCAGCTTCGGGGTAGTGAACACTGAAGCTTTCTTT. As protein: CASSFGVVNTEAFF.

The chain couples TRBV5-1 to TRBJ1-3; no clear D gene. The V gene lost 0 bases and the J gene lost 2 bases, with 6 bases spanning the gap. CDR1 SGHRS and CDR2 YFSETQ come from the germline V gene. CDR3 length: 14 residues. CDR3 DNA sequence: TGCGCCAGCAGCTTGGCCTTTGCTGGAAACACCATATATTTT. Its protein product is CASSLAFAGNTIYF. Based on the CDR3 plus reference TRBV5-1 and TRBJ1-3, the full variable domain is KAGVTQTPRYLIKTRGQQVTLSCSPISGHRSVSWYQQTPGQGLQFLFEYFSETQRNKGNFPGRFSGRQFSNSRSEMNVSTLELGDSALYLCASSLAFAGNTIYFGEGSWLTVV.

The V call is TRBV19, the J call TRBJ1-5; 7 bases match TRBD1. The CDR3 sequence is 16 residues long. CDR1 is LNHDA and CDR2 is SQIVND in the germline V gene (reference sequence). Losses at the gene ends were 4 bases for V and 3 bases for J; bases not matched to a gene: 9. The CDR3 bases are TGTGCCAGTAGTACCGAAGGGACAGCATTCAATCAGCCCCAGCATTTT. It specifies CASSTEGTAFNQPQHF. The full variable domain, rest sourced from reference TRBV19 and TRBJ1-5, is DGGITQSPKYLFRKEGQNVTLSCEQNLNHDAMYWYRQDPGQGLRLIYYSQIVNDFQKGDIAEGYSVSREKKESFPLTVTSAQKNPTAFYLCASSTEGTAFNQPQHFGDGTRLSIL.

This clone has just a few counts. The V and J genes are TRBV19 and TRBJ2-5; D not certain. Germline V gene data show CDR1 as LNHDA and CDR2 as SQIVND (reference sequence). V gave up 3 bases and J gave up 2 bases, with 10 bases separating them. The CDR3 is 14 residues long. CDR3 amino acids: CASSIGPSQETQYF. CDR3 sequence (DNA): TGTGCCAGTAGTATTGGGCCATCTCAAGAGACCCAGTACTTC.

CDR3 sequence (DNA): TGTGCCAGCACCGGAGGGGCGGACTATGGCTACACCTTC. It codes for CASTGGADYGYTF. The V and J genes are TRBV2 and TRBJ1-2, with D maybe TRBD1 (5 bases). Germline V CDR1 and CDR2: SNHLY, FYNNEI. The germline V and J ends were trimmed by 7 bases and 3 bases, with 12 bases remaining between them. The CDR3 covers 13 residues.

The table lists this clone with a count of one. V is TRBV7-6 and J is TRBJ2-1; 8 bases align to TRBD2. J lost 1 base, V lost 5 bases, and 7 bases had no gene match. The CDR3 is 16 residues long. Germline values: CDR1 SGHVS, CDR2 FNYEAQ. The CDR3 DNA sequence: TGTGCCAGCAGCATCAGCGGGAGCGTATCCTACAATGAGCAGTTCTTC. It is translated as CASSISGSVSYNEQFF.

The chain joins TRBV5-4 to TRBJ1-6, with D tentatively TRBD1 (6 bases). Germline V gene data show CDR1 as SGHNT and CDR2 as YYREEE (reference sequence). V gave up 1 base and J gave up 7 bases, with 9 bases separating them. This CDR3 spans 14 amino acids. The CDR3 DNA sequence: TGTGCCAGCAGCTTGCAGGGGACGAATTCACCCCTCCACTTT. Protein product: CASSLQGTNSPLHF.

This chain uses TRBV7-2 with TRBJ1-1, with a weak D call TRBD1 (5 bases). Per germline, CDR1 SGHTA and CDR2 FQGNSA. V was trimmed by 1 base and J by 2 bases, leaving 11 bases between them. This CDR3 has 15 amino acids. The CDR3 loop reads CASSLVATANTEAFF. CDR3 nucleotides: TGTGCCAGCAGCTTAGTTGCGACAGCCAACACTGAAGCTTTCTTT.

V and J are TRBV28 and TRBJ2-7; unclear D gene. The CDR3 has 11 amino acids. Looked up from germline, CDR1 is MDHEN and CDR2 is SYDVKM. V lost 2 bases and J lost 4, with 3 bases in between. The CDR3 loop is CASSLQYEQYF. The CDR3 DNA reads as TGTGCCAGCAGTTTACAATACGAGCAGTACTTC.

The count of this clone is one. This chain connects TRBV19 to TRBJ1-4; D may be TRBD1 (6 bases). This CDR3 region has 15 residues. Germline CDR1 reads LNHDA; CDR2 reads SQIVND (reference sequence). V gave up 7 bases and J gave up 3 bases, with 15 bases separating them. The CDR3 DNA reads TGTGCCAGTACTAGGAGGGGGGCAGCTAATGAAAAACTGTTTTTT. Protein: CASTRRGAANEKLFF.

The V gene is TRBV4-2, the J gene TRBJ2-1; a weak D match, TRBD2 (6 bases). From germline, CDR1 is LGHNA and CDR2 YNFKEQ. The CDR3 runs 15 residues. V lost 2 bases, J lost 3 bases, and 11 bases lay in between. The CDR3 bases are TGTGCCAGCAGCCAATCCGGAGGGATCTACAATGAGCAGTTCTTC. This sequence encodes CASSQSGGIYNEQFF.